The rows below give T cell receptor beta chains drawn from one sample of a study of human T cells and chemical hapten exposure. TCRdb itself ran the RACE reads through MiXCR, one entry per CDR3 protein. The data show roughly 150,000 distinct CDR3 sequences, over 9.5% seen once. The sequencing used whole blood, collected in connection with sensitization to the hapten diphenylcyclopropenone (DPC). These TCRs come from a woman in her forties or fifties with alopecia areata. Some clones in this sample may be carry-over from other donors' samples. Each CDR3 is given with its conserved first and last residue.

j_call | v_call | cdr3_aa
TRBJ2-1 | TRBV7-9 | CASSSSFSGTRYNEQFF
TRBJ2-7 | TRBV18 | CASSPSGGRSYEQYF
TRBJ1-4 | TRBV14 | CASSTTSSTANEKLFF
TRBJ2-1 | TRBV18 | CASSSDRDSYNEQFF
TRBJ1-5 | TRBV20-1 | CSASEGLNQPQHF
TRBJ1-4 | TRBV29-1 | CSVVRQGEKLFF
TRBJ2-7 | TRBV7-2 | CASSLGGLPHEQYF
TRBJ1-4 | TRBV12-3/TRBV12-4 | CASSLGPRGLFF
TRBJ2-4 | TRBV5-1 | CASSLEGGLAKNIQYF
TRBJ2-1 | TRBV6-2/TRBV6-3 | CASSYLAGKSSYNEQFF
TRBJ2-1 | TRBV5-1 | CASSPKVPSSYNEQFF
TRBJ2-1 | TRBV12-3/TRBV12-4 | CASSPPGNEQFF
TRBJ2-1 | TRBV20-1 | CSASPGRTWADEQFF
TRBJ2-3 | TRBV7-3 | CASSPRGGAQDTQYF
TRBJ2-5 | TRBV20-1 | CSAQRDRGETQYF
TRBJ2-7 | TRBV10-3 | CAIRVLAGGREQYF
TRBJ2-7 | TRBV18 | CASSPRQGGGEQYF
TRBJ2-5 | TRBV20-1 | CSALTSTGPRAQYF
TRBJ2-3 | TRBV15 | CATSREQERGSDTQYF
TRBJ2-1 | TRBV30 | CAWSVAGEGEQFF
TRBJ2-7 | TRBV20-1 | CSARGTGILDEQYF
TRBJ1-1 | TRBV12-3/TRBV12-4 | CASSLGGDTEAFF
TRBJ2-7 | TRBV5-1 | CASSPHWASSYEQYF
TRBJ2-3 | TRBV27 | CASSRFRPRGGGTDTQYF
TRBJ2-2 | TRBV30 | CAWARRGRVAGELFF
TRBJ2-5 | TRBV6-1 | CASSPWGLAEETQYF
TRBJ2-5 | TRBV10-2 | CASSDFGETQYF
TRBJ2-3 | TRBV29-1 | CSVDYTDTQYF
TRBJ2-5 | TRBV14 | CASSQVGGGIQETQYF
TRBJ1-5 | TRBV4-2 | CASSQDSGQSFAAQHF
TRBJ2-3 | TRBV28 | CASSPLAGDGTDTQYF
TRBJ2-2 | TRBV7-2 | CASSPRRGSAGELFF
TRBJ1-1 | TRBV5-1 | CASSLSPLAAGDTEAFF
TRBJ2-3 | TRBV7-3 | CASSLSGYTQYF
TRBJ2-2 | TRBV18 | CASSPRGWSRTNTGELFF
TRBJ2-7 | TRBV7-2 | CASSLTGFSYEQYF
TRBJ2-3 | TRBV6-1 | CASSDQRGRARDTQYF
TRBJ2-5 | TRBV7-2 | CASSLGLAGGQETQYF
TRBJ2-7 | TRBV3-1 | CASRLTSGTYEQYF
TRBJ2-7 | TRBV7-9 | CASSLRDRFAEQYF
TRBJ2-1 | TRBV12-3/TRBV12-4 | CASGMSGGPVKQFF
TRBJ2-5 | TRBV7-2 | CASSFTDAGGGETQYF
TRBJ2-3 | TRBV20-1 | CSAPLQGPDTQYF
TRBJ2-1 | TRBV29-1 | CSVDNLPTYNVQFF
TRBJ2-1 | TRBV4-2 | CASSLKDNEQFF
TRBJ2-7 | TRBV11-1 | CASSSGDRASFEQYF
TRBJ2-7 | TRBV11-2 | CASSSGRAYEQYF
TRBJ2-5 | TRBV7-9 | CASSLGSQETQYF
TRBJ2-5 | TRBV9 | CASSVATSGGTQYF
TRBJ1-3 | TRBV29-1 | CSVVVYSGNTIYF
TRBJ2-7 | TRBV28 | CASRSEGPAVKQYF
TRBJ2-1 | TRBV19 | CASSRVQGGSSYNEQFF
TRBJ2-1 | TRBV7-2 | CASSPGLAGLPPNEQFF
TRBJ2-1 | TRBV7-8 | CASSKGFNEQFF
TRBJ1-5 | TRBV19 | CASSKWTGNQPQHF
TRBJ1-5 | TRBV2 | CASSESGVSNQPQHF
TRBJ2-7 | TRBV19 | CASSPLDRGPYEQYF